Each of the 23 T cell receptor beta chains below was sequenced from the same sample in a study of blood T cell repertoires in COVID-19 (dated by TCRdb to 2018 to 2021). The receptor library was made with the immunoSEQ multiplex PCR assay. TCRdb carries this immuneACCESS record with in-frame sequences only. Its versions omit some clonotypes, under half of them owing to an unresolved V gene in the studies checked, with the rest unexplained. Across this sample there are about 250,000 clones, with approximately 86% seen only once. Approximately 0.94% of the sample comes from the top ten. Sequencing used peripheral blood. These receptors were obtained from a human donor with COVID-19, enrolled during active disease. The donor label of this sample is uncertain.

In DNA form, the CDR3 reads TGTGCCAGCAGCTTAGGGGGCCAGGACCATCAGCCCCAGCATTTT. This encodes CASSLGGQDHQPQHF. The rearrangement uses TRBV7-2 and TRBJ1-5, with TRBD1 as a possible D gene (5 bases). The length of the CDR3 is 15 residues. CDR1 and CDR2 (germline): SGHTA, FQGNSA. Between the trimmed V and J ends, which lost 1 base and 5 bases, there was a span of 12 bases.

This clone came up a few times. This chain joins TRBV20-1 and TRBJ2-2, with D possibly being TRBD1 (6 bases). CDR1 is DFQATT, CDR2 SNEGSKA, per germline (reference sequence). Trimming took off 3 bases at V and 4 bases at J, with 12 bases between the two ends. The CDR3 runs to 14 residues. The CDR3 sequence is CSASPGVGTGELFF. CDR3 sequence (DNA): TGCAGTGCTAGTCCAGGGGTTGGCACCGGGGAGCTGTTTTTT.

This clone was picked up many times. The chain joins TRBV28 to TRBJ1-1; D unclear. The V gene lost 3 bases and the J gene lost 0 bases, with 5 bases spanning the gap. Looked up from germline, CDR1 is MDHEN and CDR2 is SYDVKM. There are 13 residues in the CDR3. The CDR3 coding sequence is TGTGCCAGCAGTTTTCTTGTGAACACTGAAGCTTTCTTT. Translating gives CASSFLVNTEAFF.

The gene calls are TRBV19 and TRBJ1-2, with D possibly being TRBD1 (6 bases). Between the trimmed V and J ends, which lost 7 bases and 4 bases, there was a span of 13 bases. The length of the CDR3 is 13 residues. Germline CDR1 and CDR2: LNHDA and SQIVND (reference sequence). The CDR3 DNA reads TGTGCCAGTAATCCGACAGGTCTCTATGGCTACACCTTC. Translating gives CASNPTGLYGYTF. Looking up the rest from reference TRBV19 and TRBJ1-2 gives the full variable domain: DGGITQSPKYLFRKEGQNVTLSCEQNLNHDAMYWYRQDPGQGLRLIYYSQIVNDFQKGDIAEGYSVSREKKESFPLTVTSAQKNPTAFYLCASNPTGLYGYTFGSGTRLTVV.

The chain links TRBV7-9 to TRBJ1-1; no clear D. This CDR3 comprises 12 residues. CDR1 is SEHNR, CDR2 FQNEAQ, per germline (reference sequence). The V and J ends lost 5 bases and 4 bases respectively, with 8 bases between them. The chain's CDR3 is CASSPGLTEAFF. The CDR3 DNA sequence: TGTGCCAGCAGCCCCGGACTCACTGAAGCTTTCTTT.

J is TRBJ1-1 and V is TRBV3-1 (or the pseudogene TRBV3-2); a weak D match, TRBD1 (5 bases). The CDR3 has 16 amino acids. Germline V lookup: CDR1 LGHDT, CDR2 YNNKEL (reference sequence). V was shortened by 0 bases and J by 1 base, with 12 bases between the two germline ends. The CDR3 bases are TGTGCCAGCAGCCAAGATCCGGGCAGGGCGAACACTGAAGCTTTCTTT. Amino acids: CASSQDPGRANTEAFF.

This rearrangement joins TRBV7-6 to TRBJ1-2, with 7 positions matching TRBD1. V dropped 0 bases and J dropped 8; count of bases not matched to a gene: 6. The CDR3 totals 14 residues. The germline V gene encodes CDR1 SGHVS and CDR2 FNYEAQ. The CDR3 region has the DNA TGTGCCAGCAGCTTAGCCACAGGGGAAGAAGGCTACACCTTC. It codes for CASSLATGEEGYTF.

The J gene is TRBJ1-2, the V gene TRBV29-1; no clear D. The CDR3 contains 15 residues. Germline V CDR1 and CDR2: SQVTM, ANQGSEA. The V end lost 3 bases, the J end lost 1 base, and 15 bases lay between the germline ends. CDR3 DNA sequence: TGCAGCGTTGATATCACAGAGGAGGGTAACTATGGCTACACCTTC. Translating it yields CSVDITEEGNYGYTF.

This clone was detected only a few times. The chain combines TRBV9 with TRBJ1-4; 7 bases map to TRBD1. Trimming took 3 bases from V and 8 from J; bases not matched to a gene: 7. Germline V gene data show CDR1 as SGDLS and CDR2 as YYNGEE. CDR3 length equals 14 residues. The CDR3 nucleotides are TGTGCCAGCAGCGCCTTTGGACAGGAAGAAAAACTGTTTTTT. It yields the protein CASSAFGQEEKLFF.

The V call is TRBV5-1, the J call TRBJ2-3; 10 bases are a match to TRBD2. V shed 4 bases and J 4 bases; nucleotides not matched to a gene: 12. Germline CDR1 SGHRS, CDR2 YFSETQ. This CDR3 region has 17 residues. In nucleotides, the CDR3 is TGCGCCAGCAGCCGATTTTTAGCGGGAGGTCAGGCAGATACGCAGTATTTT. Amino acids: CASSRFLAGGQADTQYF.

About this clone itself: Other DNA variants within this sample encode the same CDR3. This chain connects TRBV5-1 to TRBJ1-3; D ambiguous. The CDR3 covers 14 residues. V lost 4 bases to trimming and J lost 1 base, with 9 bases between them. Germline CDR1 and CDR2: SGHRS and YFSETQ. The DNA of the CDR3 is TGCGCCAGCAGCCCGTCCGGGTCTGGAAACACCATATATTTT. Encoded protein: CASSPSGSGNTIYF.

The V gene is TRBV4-3, the J gene TRBJ2-7, with TRBD1 matching over 11 bases. J lost 2 bases, V lost 4 bases, and 4 bases had no gene match. The germline CDR1 and CDR2 sequences are LGHNA and YSLEER. This CDR3 is built from 15 residues. CDR3 nucleotide sequence: TGCGCCAGCAGCCTCAGGACAGGGGGCGCCTACGAGCAGTACTTC. Encoded protein: CASSLRTGGAYEQYF.

The gene calls are TRBV19 and TRBJ2-1; maybe TRBD1 (6 bases). V dropped 5 bases and J dropped 8 bases, with 22 bases sitting between them. This CDR3 has 16 residues. Germline V CDR1 and CDR2: LNHDA, SQIVND (reference sequence). In DNA, the CDR3 is TGTGCCAGTAGTCCGCCCCGGCAGGGGCGTAGGGATGAGCAGTTCTTC. Its protein product is CASSPPRQGRRDEQFF. The entire variable domain, with the rest obtained from reference TRBV19 and TRBJ2-1, is as follows: DGGITQSPKYLFRKEGQNVTLSCEQNLNHDAMYWYRQDPGQGLRLIYYSQIVNDFQKGDIAEGYSVSREKKESFPLTVTSAQKNPTAFYLCASSPPRQGRRDEQFFGPGTRLTVL.

The chain has TRBV7-9 and TRBJ2-5, with D tentatively TRBD2 (5 bases). This CDR3 has 13 amino acids. The V end lost 5 bases, the J end lost 4 bases, and 11 bases lay between the germline ends. Germline CDR1 is SEHNR and CDR2 is FQNEAQ (reference sequence). The CDR3 coding sequence is TGTGCCAGCAGCCCCAGCGGTGGAGAGACCCAGTACTTC. Translating gives CASSPSGGETQYF.

This clone showed up just a few times. V usage is TRBV6-5 and J usage is TRBJ1-5; D is uncertain. CDR1 MNHEY and CDR2 SVGAGI come from the germline V gene. With 5 bases removed from V and 6 bases from J, the gap between germline ends came to 11 bases. The CDR3 is made up of 13 amino acids. This CDR3 reads CASSRSTGQPQHF. CDR3 nucleotides: TGTGCCAGCAGTCGCTCAACCGGTCAGCCCCAGCATTTT.

The CDR3 loop is CSVAGTSIYNEQFF. DNA of the CDR3: TGCAGCGTGGCCGGGACTAGCATTTACAATGAGCAGTTCTTC. The chain has TRBV29-1 and TRBJ2-1; the match to TRBD2 covers 9 bases. Trimming took 6 bases from V and 4 from J; bases not matched to a gene: 7. Per the germline V gene, CDR1 is SQVTM and CDR2 is ANQGSEA. The CDR3 length is 14 residues.

The J gene is TRBJ2-3, the V gene TRBV30; D might be TRBD2 (5 bases). CDR1 GTSNPN and CDR2 SVGIG come from the germline V gene (reference sequence). The length of the CDR3 is 15 residues. V was shortened by 0 bases and J by 0 bases, with 10 bases between the two germline ends. The chain's CDR3 is CAWSVGGSSTDTQYF. The CDR3 DNA sequence: TGTGCCTGGAGTGTAGGCGGGTCTAGCACAGATACGCAGTATTTT. The full variable domain, with the rest looked up from reference TRBV30 and TRBJ2-3, is SQTIHQWPATLVQPVGSPLSLECTVEGTSNPNLYWYRQAAGRGLQLLFYSVGIGQISSEVPQNLSASRPQDRQFILSSKKLLLSDSGFYLCAWSVGGSSTDTQYFGPGTRLTVL.

The chain joins TRBV4-2 to TRBJ1-4; 8 positions match TRBD1. CDR1 and CDR2 (germline): LGHNA, YNFKEQ. With 1 base clipped from V and 11 bases from J, the junction kept 9 bases outside the gene matches. The CDR3 spans 15 residues. The CDR3 nucleotides read TGTGCCAGCAGCCAAGGGGGGCAGGGGGCTCGGAAACTGTTTTTT. Translated, it gives CASSQGGQGARKLFF.

The J gene is TRBJ2-1, the V gene TRBV10-3; no definite D call. CDR1 is ENHRY, CDR2 SYGVKD, per germline. The CDR3 has 10 amino acids. Trimming removed 8 bases at V and 9 bases at J, with 8 bases between. DNA of the CDR3: TGTGCCATCGCAAGCCGTGAGCAGTTCTTC. This gives the protein CAIASREQFF.

The chain is built from TRBV6-1 and TRBJ1-1; TRBD1 matches at 10 bases. Germline CDR1 MNHNS, CDR2 SASEGT. The CDR3 covers 15 residues. V was clipped by 1 base and J by 5 bases; unmatched bases: 4. CDR3 region: CASSEGQGAYTEAFF. CDR3 DNA: TGTGCCAGCAGTGAAGGACAGGGGGCGTATACTGAAGCTTTCTTT.

The CDR3 DNA sequence: TGCGCCAGCAGCCCCAGCACTAGCGGACTTGGGGAGCAGTACTTC. Encoded protein: CASSPSTSGLGEQYF. V and J are TRBV5-1 and TRBJ2-7; TRBD2 matches at 8 bases. This CDR3 spans 15 amino acids. V dropped 4 bases and J dropped 7; count of bases not matched to a gene: 13. Germline-derived CDR1 and CDR2 are SGHRS and YFSETQ.

The rearrangement uses TRBV5-4 and TRBJ1-6, with D maybe TRBD1 (6 bases). Germline V gene sequence: CDR1 SGHNT, CDR2 YYREEE (reference sequence). The CDR3 has 13 amino acids. V was pared by 5 bases and J by 10 bases, with 13 bases between. The CDR3 DNA follows: TGTGCCAGCAGGGATACAGGGAACTCACCCCTCCACTTT. Translation: CASRDTGNSPLHF.

The rearrangement uses TRBV7-9 and TRBJ1-1; D unclear. The V gene's germline CDR1 is SEHNR and CDR2 FQNEAQ (reference sequence). CDR3 length: 13 residues. V was pared by 1 base and J by 5 bases, with 8 bases between. CDR3 sequence reads: CASSLERGTEAFF. CDR3 coding DNA: TGTGCCAGCAGCTTAGAGCGTGGGACTGAAGCTTTCTTT.